These 18 T cell receptor beta chains share one sample of origin, sequenced in a study of cytomegalovirus exposure and HLA in healthy donors (dated by TCRdb to 2015 to 2018). Library method: the immunoSEQ multiplex PCR assay. The multiplex PCR relied on a mix of 60 forward primers for TCR Vbeta segments and 13 reverse primers for TCR Jbeta segments. Here the immuneACCESS table is served through TCRdb, limited to in-frame sequences with V and J called. Missing clones are a known gap in these copies; in checked studies unresolved V genes cover under half, and the rest lacks a known reason. The sample table lists roughly 150,000 clones, 79% of them with a count of one. Jointly, the top ten make up roughly 6.8% of the sample. The material sequenced was PBMCs. Receptor source: a man between 35 and 55 years old in good health and CMV-seropositive.

The chain has TRBV6-4 and TRBJ2-7, with TRBD2 identical over 8 bases. Germline trimming cut 3 bases from V and 5 bases from J; bases unmatched to any gene: 12. The CDR3 spans 16 residues. CDR1 MRHNA and CDR2 SNTAGT come from the germline V gene. CDR3 protein: CASSEAPSGSPNEQYF. The CDR3 DNA reads TGTGCCAGCAGTGAAGCCCCCAGCGGGAGTCCCAACGAGCAGTACTTC.

The chain uses TRBV7-9 and TRBJ2-2; no firm D call. Germline loops: CDR1 SEHNR, CDR2 FQNEAQ (reference sequence). Trimming removed 2 bases at V and 2 bases at J, with 9 bases between. CDR3 length equals 15 residues. In nucleotides, the CDR3 is TGTGCCAGCAGCTTACAGTCAGGCAACACCGGGGAGCTGTTTTTT. It encodes CASSLQSGNTGELFF.

The V gene is TRBV5-4, the J gene TRBJ1-1; D is possibly TRBD1 (6 bases). The CDR3 covers 15 residues. V lost 2 bases and J 6 bases, leaving 17 bases between the germline ends. Per germline, CDR1 SGHNT and CDR2 YYREEE (reference sequence). The CDR3 DNA is TGTGCCAGCAGCTTAAACGGCGGGGGGCGGGCTGAAGCTTTCTTT. This encodes CASSLNGGGRAEAFF. Variable domain in full (rest from reference TRBV5-4 and TRBJ1-1): ETGVTQSPTHLIKTRGQQVTLRCSSQSGHNTVSWYQQALGQGPQFIFQYYREEENGRGNFPPRFSGLQFPNYSSELNVNALELDDSALYLCASSLNGGGRAEAFFGQGTRLTVV.

The rearrangement joins TRBV18 to TRBJ2-7; possible D gene TRBD1, 5 bases. The CDR3 has 15 amino acids. Germline CDR1 reads KGHSH; CDR2 reads LQKENI. V was clipped by 2 bases and J by 1 base, with 12 bases between them. The CDR3 spells CASSPFGDRSYEQYF. Here the CDR3 DNA reads TGTGCCAGCTCACCATTTGGCGACAGATCCTACGAGCAGTACTTC.

V gene TRBV2 combines with J gene TRBJ2-5; D remains ambiguous. The V gene lost 7 bases and the J gene lost 5 bases, with 17 bases spanning the gap. Germline V gives CDR1 SNHLY, CDR2 FYNNEI. CDR3 size: 14 residues. This CDR3 reads CASTLSPAAETQYF. The CDR3 DNA sequence: TGTGCCAGCACCCTAAGCCCGGCGGCGGAGACCCAGTACTTC.

This clone appeared a single time. The genes are TRBV21-1 and TRBJ1-5. TRBV21-1 is designated a pseudogene. CDR3 length: 15 amino acids. CDR3 sequence: CASSKRGTGAGPQHF. The CDR3 DNA sequence: TGTGCCAGCAGCAAGAGGGGAACGGGAGCGGGACCCCAGCATTTT.

The J gene is TRBJ2-2, the V gene TRBV19; 7 positions agree with TRBD2. Unmatched junction bases numbered 12, after V lost 7 bases and J lost 7 bases. Germline CDR1 reads LNHDA; CDR2 reads SQIVND (reference sequence). The CDR3 extends over 15 amino acids. CDR3 in DNA: TGTGCCAGTACCCCTGGGGAGGGGCGAGACGGGGAGCTGTTTTTT. Amino acid sequence: CASTPGEGRDGELFF.

This chain connects TRBV5-1 to TRBJ2-3, with D possibly being TRBD2 (6 bases). Trimming cost V 6 bases and J 1 base, with 18 bases left between them. Germline V CDR1 and CDR2: SGHRS, YFSETQ. This CDR3 has 16 residues. In DNA form, the CDR3 reads TGCGCCAGCAATTTGGAGGGCGACGGTGGCACAGATACGCAGTATTTT. Amino acids: CASNLEGDGGTDTQYF. Based on the CDR3 plus reference TRBV5-1 and TRBJ2-3, the full variable domain is KAGVTQTPRYLIKTRGQQVTLSCSPISGHRSVSWYQQTPGQGLQFLFEYFSETQRNKGNFPGRFSGRQFSNSRSEMNVSTLELGDSALYLCASNLEGDGGTDTQYFGPGTRLTVL.

This rearrangement joins TRBV5-1 to TRBJ2-7; 7 positions agree with TRBD2. The CDR3 spans 14 residues. The junction had 9 bases not matched to a gene; V was cut back by 4 bases and J by 5 bases. The germline V gene has CDR1 SGHRS and CDR2 YFSETQ. The CDR3 sequence: CASSTFARENEQYF. The CDR3 DNA reads TGCGCCAGCAGCACGTTTGCGCGGGAGAACGAGCAGTACTTC.

The chain employs TRBV6-1 and TRBJ2-7; D call uncertain. Germline lookup yields CDR1 MNHNS and CDR2 SASEGT. This CDR3 is built from 12 residues. Trimming left V 6 bases short and J 4 bases short, with 10 bases between. The CDR3 reads CASRRTQYEQYF. The CDR3 nucleotides are TGTGCCAGCAGGAGAACTCAATACGAGCAGTACTTC.

This clone was observed a handful of times. This sequence joins TRBV7-9 and TRBJ2-1; 9 nucleotides line up with TRBD1. There are 14 residues in the CDR3. With 6 bases clipped from V and 6 bases from J, the junction kept 6 bases outside the gene matches. Per the germline V gene, CDR1 is SEHNR and CDR2 is FQNEAQ (reference sequence). The CDR3 sequence: CASRSGTGLNEQFF. As DNA, the CDR3 is TGTGCCAGCAGATCCGGGACAGGGCTCAATGAGCAGTTCTTC.

This sequence joins TRBV5-1 and TRBJ2-7; perhaps TRBD2 as D (6 bases). The CDR3 is made up of 14 amino acids. V lost 3 bases, J lost 2 bases, and 12 bases lay in between. The germline CDR1 and CDR2 sequences are SGHRS and YFSETQ. The CDR3 sequence: CASSWTEGPYEQYF. The CDR3 DNA follows: TGCGCCAGCAGCTGGACGGAGGGGCCCTACGAGCAGTACTTC.

This clone was counted once. V usage is TRBV5-1 and J usage is TRBJ1-1; D not certain. The CDR3 runs 13 residues. Trimming cost V 4 bases and J 0 bases, with 7 bases left between them. Germline V lookup: CDR1 SGHRS, CDR2 YFSETQ. The CDR3 DNA sequence: TGCGCCAGCAGCCCTGTAGTGAACACTGAAGCTTTCTTT. It translates to CASSPVVNTEAFF.

The rearrangement links TRBV19 to TRBJ2-7, with D possibly being TRBD2 (6 bases). Germline lookup yields CDR1 LNHDA and CDR2 SQIVND (reference sequence). This CDR3 has 15 residues. V lost 3 bases to trimming and J lost 4 bases, with 16 bases between them. As DNA, the CDR3 is TGTGCCAGTAGTATGGGATCAGGAGGGCAATACGAGCAGTACTTC. As protein: CASSMGSGGQYEQYF.

The chain is built from TRBV19 and TRBJ2-1; tentative D call: TRBD1 (6 bases). CDR1 is LNHDA and CDR2 is SQIVND in the germline V gene (reference sequence). Trimming took off 4 bases at V and 0 bases at J, with 16 bases between the two ends. The length of the CDR3 is 17 residues. The CDR3 region has the DNA TGTGCCAGTAGTACGCTTCACAGGGAGAGCTCCTACAATGAGCAGTTCTTC. Translated: CASSTLHRESSYNEQFF.

The V and J genes are TRBV19 and TRBJ1-5; 7 bases match TRBD1. Germline V gene sequence: CDR1 LNHDA, CDR2 SQIVND (reference sequence). The CDR3 is made up of 14 amino acids. Trimming at V came to 3 bases and at J to 3 bases, leaving 2 bases not matched to a gene. The CDR3 protein is CASSMTGSNQPQHF. The CDR3 nucleotides read TGTGCCAGTAGTATGACAGGGTCCAATCAGCCCCAGCATTTT. Filled out from reference TRBV19 and TRBJ1-5, the complete variable domain reads DGGITQSPKYLFRKEGQNVTLSCEQNLNHDAMYWYRQDPGQGLRLIYYSQIVNDFQKGDIAEGYSVSREKKESFPLTVTSAQKNPTAFYLCASSMTGSNQPQHFGDGTRLSIL.

CDR3 coding DNA: TGTGCCTGGAGAAGTGTAGGGGTGGGGACAGATACGCAGTATTTT. It is translated as CAWRSVGVGTDTQYF. This rearrangement joins TRBV30 to TRBJ2-3; D perhaps matches TRBD1 (5 bases). The CDR3 sequence is 15 residues long. V shed 3 bases and J shed 3 bases, with 16 bases lying between them. Germline assignment: CDR1 GTSNPN and CDR2 SVGIG (reference sequence).

The chain uses TRBV6-4 and TRBJ1-2, with D maybe TRBD1 (5 bases). Trimming shortened V by 2 bases and J by 7 bases, and 20 bases separated the two germline ends. The CDR3 is 16 amino acids. Looked up from germline, CDR1 is MRHNA and CDR2 is SNTAGT. The CDR3 region is CASSDGVLEGHLGYTF. CDR3 coding DNA: TGTGCCAGCAGTGACGGGGTCCTGGAGGGGCACCTTGGCTACACCTTC.